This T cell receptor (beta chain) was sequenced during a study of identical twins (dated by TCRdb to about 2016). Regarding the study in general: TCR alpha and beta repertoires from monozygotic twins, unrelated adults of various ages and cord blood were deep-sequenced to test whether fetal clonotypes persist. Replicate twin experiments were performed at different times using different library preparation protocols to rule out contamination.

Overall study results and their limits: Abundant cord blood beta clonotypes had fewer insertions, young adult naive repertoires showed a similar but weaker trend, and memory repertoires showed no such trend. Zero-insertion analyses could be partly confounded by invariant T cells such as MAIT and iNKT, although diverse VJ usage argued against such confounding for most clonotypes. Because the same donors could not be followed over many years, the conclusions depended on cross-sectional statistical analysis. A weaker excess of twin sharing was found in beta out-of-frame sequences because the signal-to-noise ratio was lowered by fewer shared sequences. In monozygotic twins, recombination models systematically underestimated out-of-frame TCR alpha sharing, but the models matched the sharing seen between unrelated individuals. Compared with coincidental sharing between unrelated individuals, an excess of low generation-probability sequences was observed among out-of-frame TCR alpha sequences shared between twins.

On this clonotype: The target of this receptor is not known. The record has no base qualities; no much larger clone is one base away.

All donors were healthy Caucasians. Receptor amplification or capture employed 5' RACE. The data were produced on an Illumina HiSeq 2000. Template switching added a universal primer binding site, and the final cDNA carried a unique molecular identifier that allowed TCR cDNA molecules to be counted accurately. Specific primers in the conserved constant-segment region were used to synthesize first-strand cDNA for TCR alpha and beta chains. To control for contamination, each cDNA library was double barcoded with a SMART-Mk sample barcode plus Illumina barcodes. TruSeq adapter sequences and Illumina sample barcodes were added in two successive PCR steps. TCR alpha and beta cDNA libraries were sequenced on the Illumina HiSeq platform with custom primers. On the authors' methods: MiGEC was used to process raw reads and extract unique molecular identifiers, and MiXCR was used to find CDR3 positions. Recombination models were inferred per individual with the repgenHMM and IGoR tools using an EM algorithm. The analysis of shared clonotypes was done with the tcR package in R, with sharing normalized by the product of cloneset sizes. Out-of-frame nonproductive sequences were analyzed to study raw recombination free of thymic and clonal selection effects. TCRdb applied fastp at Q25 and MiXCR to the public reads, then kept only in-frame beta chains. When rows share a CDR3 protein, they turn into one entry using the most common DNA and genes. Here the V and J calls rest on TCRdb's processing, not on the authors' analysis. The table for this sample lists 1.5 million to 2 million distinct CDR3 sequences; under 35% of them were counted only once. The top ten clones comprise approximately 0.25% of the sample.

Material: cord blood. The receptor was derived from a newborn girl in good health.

The CDR3 has the sequence CASTLSGRGPQASYNEQFF. The bases are TGTGCCAGCACTTTGAGCGGGAGGGGGCCCCAGGCCTCCTACAATGAGCAGTTCTTC. This receptor chain uses TRBV12-3 or TRBV12-4 and TRBJ2-1; the central 10 bases match TRBD2. V and J are trimmed by 7 bases and 0 bases, and the gene matches miss 15 bases of the junction. The CDR3 sequence holds 19 residues, the cysteine and phenylalanine included. Just CDR3 DNA is preserved here, 57 bases in frame from base 1.